A single sample gave rise to the 24 T cell receptor beta chains below, sequenced in a study of technical replicates of blood from four donors. Sequenced by immunoSEQ multiplex PCR; TCRdb stores in-frame clones only, minus some. The table lists over 85,000 clones, almost 97% of them singletons. The sample taken for sequencing was T cells isolated from PBMCs. The receptors originated from a human donor in good health.

This chain connects TRBV27 to TRBJ2-7, with D possibly TRBD1 on 6 matching bases. The CDR3 is made up of 15 amino acids. Germline-derived CDR1 and CDR2 are MNHEY and SMNVEV (reference sequence). Trimming pared 0 bases from V and 2 bases from J, leaving 11 bases between. The CDR3 coding sequence is TGTGCCAGCAGTTTATCTCCAACAGGGACCTACGAGCAGTACTTC. This translates into CASSLSPTGTYEQYF.

V is TRBV19 and J is TRBJ1-2, with D perhaps TRBD1 (5 bases). V gave up 5 bases and J gave up 4 bases, with 17 bases separating them. CDR1 LNHDA and CDR2 SQIVND come from the germline V gene (reference sequence). The CDR3 is 15 amino acids. CDR3 nucleotides: TGTGCCAGTAGTCCGGGACTCGATAACCTCTATGGCTACACCTTC. Protein: CASSPGLDNLYGYTF.

The CDR3 region has the DNA TGCGCCAGCAGCTTGGGGGGCTACGACACTGAAGCTTTCTTT. This encodes CASSLGGYDTEAFF. This rearrangement joins TRBV5-1 to TRBJ1-1, with TRBD1 as a possible D gene (5 bases). Per germline, CDR1 SGHRS and CDR2 YFSETQ. The CDR3 covers 14 residues. The V and J ends lost 0 bases and 3 bases respectively, with 9 bases between them.

This chain uses TRBV19 with TRBJ1-3; the match to TRBD1 covers 7 bases. V was pared by 7 bases and J by 0 bases, with 6 bases of the junction left unmatched. The CDR3 length is 15 residues. Germline V gene lookup returns CDR1 LNHDA and CDR2 SQIVND (reference sequence). The CDR3 sequence: CASKDRSLSGNTIYF. The CDR3 DNA reads TGTGCCAGTAAGGACAGGAGCCTCTCTGGAAACACCATATATTTT.

The chain links TRBV29-1 to TRBJ1-4; 8 nucleotides match TRBD1. The CDR3 is made up of 15 amino acids. V gave up 6 bases and J gave up 4 bases; unmatched junction bases: 10. Germline V gene data show CDR1 as SQVTM and CDR2 as ANQGSEA. The CDR3 nucleotides read TGCAGCGTGGCCTTTTCGACAGGGGTTAATGAAAAACTGTTTTTT. Its translation is CSVAFSTGVNEKLFF.

The chain employs TRBV7-2 and TRBJ2-7; TRBD1 might be the D (7 bases). Trimming removed 3 bases from V and 5 bases from J, with 17 bases in between. The CDR3 has 15 residues. Germline-derived CDR1 and CDR2 are SGHTA and FQGNSA. This CDR3 reads CASSFVGLDRDEQYF. Here the CDR3 DNA reads TGTGCCAGCAGCTTTGTGGGACTTGACAGGGACGAGCAGTACTTC. The variable domain in full, completed from reference TRBV7-2 and TRBJ2-7, reads GAGVSQSPSNKVTEKGKDVELRCDPISGHTALYWYRQSLGQGLEFLIYFQGNSAPDKSGLPSDRFSAERTGGSVSTLTIQRTQQEDSAVYLCASSFVGLDRDEQYFGPGTRLTVT.

The chain couples TRBV6-5 to TRBJ2-7, with D perhaps TRBD2 (5 bases). The V and J ends lost 0 bases and 0 bases respectively, with 12 bases between them. Per the germline V gene, CDR1 is MNHEY and CDR2 is SVGAGI. The CDR3 spans 16 residues. The CDR3 DNA reads as TGTGCCAGCAGTTACTCGCGGCAGCGGCACTCCTACGAGCAGTACTTC. Its protein is CASSYSRQRHSYEQYF.

CDR3 loop: CASSWTLAGGTDTQYF. CDR3 nucleotides: TGCGCCAGCAGCTGGACCCTAGCGGGGGGCACAGATACGCAGTATTTT. The chain couples TRBV5-1 to TRBJ2-3; 10 bases fit TRBD2. Germline values: CDR1 SGHRS, CDR2 YFSETQ. The length of the CDR3 is 16 residues. V lost 3 bases, J lost 1 base, and 5 bases stayed unmatched.

The chain is built from TRBV11-2 and TRBJ1-1; tentative D call: TRBD1 (5 bases). The CDR3 contains 18 residues. Per germline, CDR1 SGHAT and CDR2 FQNNGV. V was cut by 4 bases and J by 5 bases, with 26 bases left in between. DNA for the CDR3: TGTGCCAGCAGCTCCCGCTTGAGCTTCCCAGGGTCAAGAACTGAAGCTTTCTTT. It yields the protein CASSSRLSFPGSRTEAFF.

This chain connects TRBV5-6 to TRBJ1-3; TRBD1 might be the D (6 bases). V lost 0 bases to trimming and J lost 0 bases, with 10 bases between them. From germline, CDR1 is SGHDT and CDR2 YYEEEE. The CDR3 extends over 16 amino acids. As DNA, the CDR3 is TGTGCCAGCAGCTTGGCTCGGACAGACTCTGGAAACACCATATATTTT. Amino acids: CASSLARTDSGNTIYF.

The rearrangement uses TRBV28 and TRBJ1-5, with D perhaps TRBD1 (6 bases). The CDR3 consists of 14 residues. Trimming left V 2 bases short and J 5 bases short, with 10 bases between. Germline values: CDR1 MDHEN, CDR2 SYDVKM. The CDR3 loop is CASSLPQGYQPQHF. The CDR3 nucleotides are TGTGCCAGCAGTTTACCGCAGGGGTATCAGCCCCAGCATTTT.

The J gene is TRBJ2-2, the V gene TRBV12-5; 7 positions match TRBD1. J lost 2 bases, V lost 3 bases, and 3 bases had no gene match. The V gene's germline CDR1 is LGHNT and CDR2 FRNRAP. This CDR3 comprises 15 residues. CDR3 region: CASGFGDRNTGELFF. In DNA form, the CDR3 reads TGTGCTAGTGGTTTTGGGGACAGAAACACCGGGGAGCTGTTTTTT.

V usage is TRBV7-6 and J usage is TRBJ2-1; 7 bases fit TRBD2. The CDR3 contains 17 residues. J lost 5 bases, V lost 5 bases, and 15 bases had no gene match. Germline loops: CDR1 SGHVS, CDR2 FNYEAQ. This CDR3 reads CASSPSLLARDDNEQFF. The CDR3 DNA reads TGTGCCAGCAGCCCGAGCCTACTAGCGAGGGACGACAATGAGCAGTTCTTC.

The chain carries TRBV28 and TRBJ2-1; D unresolved. Germline V gene sequence: CDR1 MDHEN, CDR2 SYDVKM. V lost 6 bases, J lost 7 bases, and 10 bases lay in between. The length of the CDR3 is 12 residues. CDR3: CASSPGVNEQFF. CDR3 DNA: TGTGCCAGCAGCCCTGGAGTGAATGAGCAGTTCTTC.

This clone came up once. The J gene is TRBJ1-2, the V gene TRBV7-2; 10 bases align to TRBD1. With 5 bases clipped from V and 1 base from J, the junction kept 13 bases outside the gene matches. CDR3 length: 18 amino acids. Germline V lookup: CDR1 SGHTA, CDR2 FQGNSA. In DNA, the CDR3 is TGTGCCAGCAGCCCCTCCGGGTGGGGGGACAGGGGTAACTATGGCTACACCTTC. This encodes CASSPSGWGDRGNYGYTF.

The chain is built from TRBV28 and TRBJ1-4, with TRBD1 identical over 9 bases. CDR1 is MDHEN, CDR2 SYDVKM, per germline. This CDR3 has 14 amino acids. Trimming cost V 5 bases and J 8 bases; bases outside gene matches: 6. The DNA for the CDR3 is TGTGCCAGCAGTACCTGGACAGGGGACGAAAAACTGTTTTTT. This encodes CASSTWTGDEKLFF.

This clone was detected only once. DNA for the CDR3: TGTGCCAGCAGCTTAGATAGAGCGGCGGCGAGGTGGGGCACTGAAGCTTTCTTT. This encodes CASSLDRAAARWGTEAFF. The V gene is TRBV11-2, the J gene TRBJ1-1; D uncertain. CDR1 and CDR2 from the germline V gene are SGHAT and FQNNGV. This CDR3 is 18 amino acids long. Trimming cost V 0 bases and J 4 bases, with 21 bases left between them.

V usage is TRBV30 and J usage is TRBJ1-1, with D unclear. The CDR3 has 11 residues. Germline V CDR1 and CDR2: GTSNPN, SVGIG (reference sequence). Trimming pared 0 bases from V and 7 bases from J, leaving 6 bases between. CDR3 nucleotide sequence: TGTGCCTGGAGTGTACAGCTTGAAGCTTTCTTT. This codes for CAWSVQLEAFF.

This chain links TRBV7-9 with TRBJ1-2; no reliable D call. The CDR3 is made up of 15 amino acids. CDR1 and CDR2 (germline): SEHNR, FQNEAQ (reference sequence). V gave up 1 base and J gave up 6 bases, with 15 bases separating them. The CDR3 region is CASSLVTVPPHGYTF. CDR3 bases: TGTGCCAGCAGCTTAGTTACGGTGCCCCCCCATGGCTACACCTTC. The full variable domain, with the rest looked up from reference TRBV7-9 and TRBJ1-2, is DTGVSQNPRHKITKRGQNVTFRCDPISEHNRLYWYRQTLGQGPEFLTYFQNEAQLEKSRLLSDRFSAERPKGSFSTLEIQRTEQGDSAMYLCASSLVTVPPHGYTFGSGTRLTVV.

CDR3 DNA sequence: TGTGCCAGCAGCGCGAGATGGACAGGGAGAGAGAATGAAAAACTGTTTTTT. It specifies CASSARWTGRENEKLFF. The genes are TRBV7-8 and TRBJ1-4; TRBD1 aligns across 8 bases. In germline, CDR1 is SGHVS, CDR2 FQNEAQ. The J segment lost 5 bases and the V segment lost 5 bases, leaving 13 bases of the junction unmatched. The CDR3 spans 17 residues. Drawing the rest from reference TRBV7-8 and TRBJ1-4, the complete variable domain is GAGVSQSPRYKVAKRGQDVALRCDPISGHVSLFWYQQALGQGPEFLTYFQNEAQLDKSGLPSDRFFAERPEGSVSTLKIQRTQQEDSAVYLCASSARWTGRENEKLFFGSGTQLSVL.

This clone appeared once. The chain is built from TRBV19 and TRBJ2-2, with D hard to call. The CDR3 has 14 amino acids. V lost 0 bases and J 5 bases, leaving 7 bases between the germline ends. CDR1 LNHDA and CDR2 SQIVND come from the germline V gene (reference sequence). DNA for the CDR3: TGTGCCAGTAGTATAGATGCAGTTACCGGGGAGCTGTTTTTT. It yields the protein CASSIDAVTGELFF.

The chain has TRBV19 and TRBJ2-3, with TRBD1 matching 7 bases. Germline values: CDR1 LNHDA, CDR2 SQIVND (reference sequence). This CDR3 has 17 amino acids. V lost 5 bases and J lost 0; bases outside the gene matches: 11. CDR3 amino acids: CASSESTGHPSTDTQYF. CDR3 DNA: TGTGCCAGTAGTGAGTCGACAGGGCACCCTAGCACAGATACGCAGTATTTT.

This clone was recorded a few times. This chain uses TRBV27 with TRBJ1-2; 9 nucleotides align to TRBD1. Trimming cost V 2 bases and J 7 bases; bases outside gene matches: 11. This CDR3 spans 16 amino acids. Per germline, CDR1 MNHEY and CDR2 SMNVEV (reference sequence). The CDR3 DNA sequence: TGTGCCAGCAGTTTAGCGTATACAGGGGGCCTCGGTGGCTACACCTTC. Translated, it gives CASSLAYTGGLGGYTF.

This sequence joins TRBV7-8 and TRBJ2-3; 10 nucleotides align to TRBD2. Germline CDR1 SGHVS, CDR2 FQNEAQ. There are 14 residues in the CDR3. The J segment lost 0 bases and the V segment lost 8 bases, leaving 2 bases of the junction unmatched. CDR3 bases: TGTGCCAGCCGGACTAGCGGTAGCACAGATACGCAGTATTTT. Translated, it gives CASRTSGSTDTQYF.